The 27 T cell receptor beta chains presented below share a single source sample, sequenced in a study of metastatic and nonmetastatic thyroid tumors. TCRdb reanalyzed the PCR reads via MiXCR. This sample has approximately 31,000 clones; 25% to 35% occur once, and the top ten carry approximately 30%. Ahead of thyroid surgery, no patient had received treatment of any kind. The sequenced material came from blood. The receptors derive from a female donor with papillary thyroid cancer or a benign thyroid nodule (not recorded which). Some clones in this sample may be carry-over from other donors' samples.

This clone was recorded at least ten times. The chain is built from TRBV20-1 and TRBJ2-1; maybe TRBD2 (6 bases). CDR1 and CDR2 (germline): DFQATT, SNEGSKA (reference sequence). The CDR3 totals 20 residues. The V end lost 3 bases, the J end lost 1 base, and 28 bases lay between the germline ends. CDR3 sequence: CSASSGLASSGLNSYNEQFF. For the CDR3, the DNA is TGCAGTGCTAGTTCGGGTCTAGCATCCTCAGGACTAAATTCCTACAATGAGCAGTTCTTC.

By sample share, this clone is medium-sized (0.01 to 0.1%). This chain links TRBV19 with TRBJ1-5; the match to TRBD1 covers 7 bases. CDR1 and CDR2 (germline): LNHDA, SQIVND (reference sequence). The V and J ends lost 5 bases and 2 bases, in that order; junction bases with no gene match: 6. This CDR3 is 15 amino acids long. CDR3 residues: CASSHRGGGNQPQHF. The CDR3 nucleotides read TGTGCCAGTAGTCACAGGGGAGGGGGCAATCAGCCCCAGCATTTT.

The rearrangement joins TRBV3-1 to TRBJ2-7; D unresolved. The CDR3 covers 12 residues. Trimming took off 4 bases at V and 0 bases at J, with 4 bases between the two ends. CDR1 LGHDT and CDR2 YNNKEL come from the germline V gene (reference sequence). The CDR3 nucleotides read TGTGCCAGCAGCCCCACCTCCTACGAGCAGTACTTC. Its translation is CASSPTSYEQYF.

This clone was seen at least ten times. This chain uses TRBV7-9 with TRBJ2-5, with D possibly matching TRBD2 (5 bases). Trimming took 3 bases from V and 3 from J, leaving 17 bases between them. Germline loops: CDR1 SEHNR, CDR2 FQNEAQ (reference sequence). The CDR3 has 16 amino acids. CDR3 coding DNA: TGTGCCAGCAGCTTGGACGATGGGCCCGGGGAAGAGACCCAGTACTTC. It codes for CASSLDDGPGEETQYF.

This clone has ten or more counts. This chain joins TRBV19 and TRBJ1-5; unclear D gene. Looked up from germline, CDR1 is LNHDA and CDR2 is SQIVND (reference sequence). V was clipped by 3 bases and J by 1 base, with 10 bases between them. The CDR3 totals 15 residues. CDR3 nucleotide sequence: TGTGCCAGTAGTATCCGCCCTATGAGCAATCAGCCCCAGCATTTT. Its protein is CASSIRPMSNQPQHF.

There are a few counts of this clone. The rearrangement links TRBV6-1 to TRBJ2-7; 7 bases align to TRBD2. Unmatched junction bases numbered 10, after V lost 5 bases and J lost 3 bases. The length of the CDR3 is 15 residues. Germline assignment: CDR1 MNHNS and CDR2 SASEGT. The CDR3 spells CASSPKTSRFYEQYF. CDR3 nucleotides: TGTGCCAGCAGTCCAAAGACTAGCCGATTCTACGAGCAGTACTTC.

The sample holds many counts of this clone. Here the CDR3 reads CASSLTSGTQETQYF. DNA for the CDR3: TGCGCCAGCAGCTTGACTAGCGGAACACAAGAGACCCAGTACTTC. The chain links TRBV5-1 to TRBJ2-5, with 8 bases matching TRBD2. The CDR3 runs to 15 residues. Unmatched junction bases numbered 4, after V lost 1 base and J lost 2 bases. Germline CDR1 reads SGHRS; CDR2 reads YFSETQ. Using reference TRBV5-1 and TRBJ2-5 for the parts outside the CDR3, the full variable domain is KAGVTQTPRYLIKTRGQQVTLSCSPISGHRSVSWYQQTPGQGLQFLFEYFSETQRNKGNFPGRFSGRQFSNSRSEMNVSTLELGDSALYLCASSLTSGTQETQYFGPGTRLLVL.

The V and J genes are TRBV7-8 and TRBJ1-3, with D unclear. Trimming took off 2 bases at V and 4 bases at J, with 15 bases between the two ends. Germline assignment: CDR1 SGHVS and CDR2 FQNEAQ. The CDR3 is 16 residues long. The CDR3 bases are TGTGCCAGCAGCTTATTAAGTTTCGTGGGGGGAAACACCATATATTTT. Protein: CASSLLSFVGGNTIYF.

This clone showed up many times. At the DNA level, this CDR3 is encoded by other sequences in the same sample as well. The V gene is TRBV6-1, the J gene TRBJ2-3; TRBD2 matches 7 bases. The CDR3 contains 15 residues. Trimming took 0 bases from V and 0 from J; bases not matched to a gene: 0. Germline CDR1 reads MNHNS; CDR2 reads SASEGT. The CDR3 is CASSEASGSTDTQYF. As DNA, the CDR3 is TGTGCCAGCAGTGAAGCTAGCGGGAGCACAGATACGCAGTATTTT.

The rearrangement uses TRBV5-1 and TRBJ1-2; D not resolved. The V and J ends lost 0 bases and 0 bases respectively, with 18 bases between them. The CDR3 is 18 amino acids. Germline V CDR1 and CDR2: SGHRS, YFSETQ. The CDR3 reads CASSLGLAGPTANYGYTF. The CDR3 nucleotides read TGCGCCAGCAGCTTGGGACTCGCGGGCCCCACAGCTAACTATGGCTACACCTTC.

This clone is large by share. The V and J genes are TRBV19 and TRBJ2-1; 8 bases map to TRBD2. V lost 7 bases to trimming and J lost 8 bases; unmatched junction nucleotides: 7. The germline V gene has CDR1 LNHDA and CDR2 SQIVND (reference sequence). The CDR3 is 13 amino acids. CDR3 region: CASMGGRWDEQFF. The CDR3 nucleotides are TGTGCCAGTATGGGCGGGAGGTGGGATGAGCAGTTCTTC.

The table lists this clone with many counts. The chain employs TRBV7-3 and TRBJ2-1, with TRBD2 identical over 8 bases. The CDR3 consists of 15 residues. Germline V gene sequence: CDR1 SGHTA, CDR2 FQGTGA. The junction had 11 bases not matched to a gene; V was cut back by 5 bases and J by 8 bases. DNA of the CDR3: TGTGCCAGCAGCCTCCCGGGGGGGGGGCGCCATGAGCAGTTCTTC. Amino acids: CASSLPGGGRHEQFF.

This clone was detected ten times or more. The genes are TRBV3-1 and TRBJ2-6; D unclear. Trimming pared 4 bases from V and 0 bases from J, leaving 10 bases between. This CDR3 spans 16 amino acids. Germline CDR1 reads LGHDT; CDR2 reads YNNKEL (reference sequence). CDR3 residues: CASSRDTTSGANVLTF. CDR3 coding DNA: TGTGCCAGCAGCCGTGACACAACCTCTGGGGCCAACGTCCTGACTTTC.

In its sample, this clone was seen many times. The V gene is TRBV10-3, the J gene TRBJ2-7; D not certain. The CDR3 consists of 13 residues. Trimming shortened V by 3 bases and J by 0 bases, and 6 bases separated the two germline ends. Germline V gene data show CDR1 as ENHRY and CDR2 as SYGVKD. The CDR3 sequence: CAISDPDSYEQYF. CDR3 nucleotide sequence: TGTGCCATCAGTGATCCCGACTCCTACGAGCAGTACTTC.

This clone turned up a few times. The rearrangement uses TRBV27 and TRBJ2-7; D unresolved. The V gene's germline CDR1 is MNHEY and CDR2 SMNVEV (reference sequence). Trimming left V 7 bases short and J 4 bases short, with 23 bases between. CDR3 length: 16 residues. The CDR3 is CASIRVLPSRGYEQYF. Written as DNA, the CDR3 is TGTGCCAGCATTAGGGTACTACCCAGCCGAGGTTACGAGCAGTACTTC.

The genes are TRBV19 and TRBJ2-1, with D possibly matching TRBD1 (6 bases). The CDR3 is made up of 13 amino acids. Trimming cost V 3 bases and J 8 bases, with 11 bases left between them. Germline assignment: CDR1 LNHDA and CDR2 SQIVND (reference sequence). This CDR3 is CASSMGRGDEQFF. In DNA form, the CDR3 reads TGTGCCAGTAGTATGGGCAGGGGCGATGAGCAGTTCTTC.

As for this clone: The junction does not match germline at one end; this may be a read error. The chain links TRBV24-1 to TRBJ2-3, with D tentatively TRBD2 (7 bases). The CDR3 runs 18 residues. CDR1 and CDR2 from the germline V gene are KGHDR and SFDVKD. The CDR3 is CATSDLPRGAVDTDTQYF. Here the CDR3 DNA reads TGTGCCACCAGTGATTTGCCCCGGGGGGCGGTTGACACAGATACTCAGTATTTT.

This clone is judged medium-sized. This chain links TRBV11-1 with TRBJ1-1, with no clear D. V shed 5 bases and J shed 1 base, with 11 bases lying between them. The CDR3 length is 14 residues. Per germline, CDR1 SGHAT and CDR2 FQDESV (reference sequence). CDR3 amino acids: CASSDAQPNTEAFF. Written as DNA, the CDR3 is TGTGCCAGCAGCGACGCCCAACCGAACACTGAAGCTTTCTTT.

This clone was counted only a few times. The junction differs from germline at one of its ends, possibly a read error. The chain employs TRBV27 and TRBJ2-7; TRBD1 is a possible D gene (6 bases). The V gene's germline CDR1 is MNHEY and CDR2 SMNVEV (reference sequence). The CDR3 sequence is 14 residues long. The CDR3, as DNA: TGTGGCAGCGGCACAGGGCTAAGCTCCTACGAGCAGTACTTC. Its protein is CGSGTGLSSYEQYF.

The DNA of the CDR3 is TGTGCCAGTGCGGACAGGGGGCGTCACAATGAGCAGTTCTTC. Amino acid sequence: CASADRGRHNEQFF. This chain uses TRBV19 with TRBJ2-1; 11 bases map to TRBD1. In germline, CDR1 is LNHDA, CDR2 SQIVND (reference sequence). With 8 bases clipped from V and 5 bases from J, the junction kept 5 bases outside the gene matches. The CDR3 totals 14 residues.

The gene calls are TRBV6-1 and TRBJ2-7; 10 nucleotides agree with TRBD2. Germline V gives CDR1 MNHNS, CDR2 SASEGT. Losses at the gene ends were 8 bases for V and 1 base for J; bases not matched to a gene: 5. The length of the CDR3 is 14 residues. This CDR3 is CASRTSGVSYEQYF. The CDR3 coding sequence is TGTGCCAGCCGTACTAGCGGGGTGTCCTACGAGCAGTACTTC.

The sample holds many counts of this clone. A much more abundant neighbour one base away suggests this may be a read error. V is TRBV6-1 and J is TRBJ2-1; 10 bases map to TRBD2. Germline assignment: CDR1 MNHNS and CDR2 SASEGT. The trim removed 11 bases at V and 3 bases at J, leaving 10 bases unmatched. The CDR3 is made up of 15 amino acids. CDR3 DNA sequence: TGTGCCGGCACTATAATAGCGGGAGGCTACAATGAGCAGTTCTTC. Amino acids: CAGTIIAGGYNEQFF.

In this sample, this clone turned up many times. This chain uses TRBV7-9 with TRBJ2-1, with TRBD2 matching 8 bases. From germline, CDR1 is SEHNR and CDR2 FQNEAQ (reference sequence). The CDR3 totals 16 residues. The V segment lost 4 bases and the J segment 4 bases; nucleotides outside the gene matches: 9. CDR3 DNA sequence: TGTGCCAGCAGCTCTCCCGTCGGGAGGGGGTACAATGAGCAGTTCTTC. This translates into CASSSPVGRGYNEQFF.

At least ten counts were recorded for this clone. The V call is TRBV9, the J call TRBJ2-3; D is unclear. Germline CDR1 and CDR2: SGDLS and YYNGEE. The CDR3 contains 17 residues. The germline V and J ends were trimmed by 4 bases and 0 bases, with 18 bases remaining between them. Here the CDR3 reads CASSTNGGLSSTDTQYF. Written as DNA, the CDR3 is TGTGCCAGCAGCACCAACGGTGGCCTTAGTAGCACAGATACGCAGTATTTT.

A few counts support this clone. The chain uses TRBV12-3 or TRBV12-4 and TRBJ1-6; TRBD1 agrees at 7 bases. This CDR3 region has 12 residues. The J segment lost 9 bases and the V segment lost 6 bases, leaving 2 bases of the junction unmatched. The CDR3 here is CASRTGFSPLHF. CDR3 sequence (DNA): TGTGCCAGCAGGACAGGGTTTTCACCCCTCCACTTT.

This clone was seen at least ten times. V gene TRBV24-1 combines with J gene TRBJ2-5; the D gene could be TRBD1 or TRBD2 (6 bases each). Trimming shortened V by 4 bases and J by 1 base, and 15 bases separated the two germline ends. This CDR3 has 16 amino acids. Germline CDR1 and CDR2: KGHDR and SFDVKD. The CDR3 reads CATSDPGAGPQETQYF. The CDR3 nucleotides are TGTGCCACCAGTGACCCGGGGGCAGGGCCCCAAGAGACCCAGTACTTC.

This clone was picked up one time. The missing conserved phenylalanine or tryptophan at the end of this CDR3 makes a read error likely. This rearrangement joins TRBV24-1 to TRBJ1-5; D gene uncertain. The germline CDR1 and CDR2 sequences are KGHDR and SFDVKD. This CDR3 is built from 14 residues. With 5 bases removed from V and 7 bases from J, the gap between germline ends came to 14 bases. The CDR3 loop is CATSARGNKQPQHY. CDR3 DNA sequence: TGTGCCACCAGTGCCCGCGGAAACAAACAGCCCCAGCATTAT.